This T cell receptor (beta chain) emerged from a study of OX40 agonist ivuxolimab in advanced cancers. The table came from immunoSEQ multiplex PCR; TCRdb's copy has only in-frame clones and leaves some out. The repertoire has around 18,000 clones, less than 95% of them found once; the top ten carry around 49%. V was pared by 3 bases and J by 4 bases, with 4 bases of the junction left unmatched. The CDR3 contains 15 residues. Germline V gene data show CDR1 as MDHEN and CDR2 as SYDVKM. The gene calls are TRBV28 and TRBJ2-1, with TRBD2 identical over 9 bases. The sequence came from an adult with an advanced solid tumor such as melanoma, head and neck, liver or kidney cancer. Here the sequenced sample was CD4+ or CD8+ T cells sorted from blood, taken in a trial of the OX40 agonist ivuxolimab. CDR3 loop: CASSFRTSVYNEQFF. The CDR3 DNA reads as TGTGCCAGCAGTTTCAGGACTAGCGTTTACAATGAGCAGTTCTTC.